This passage covers 4 T cell receptor beta chains from one sample sequenced in a study of cytomegalovirus exposure and HLA in healthy donors. Use of 60 Vbeta and 13 Jbeta primers characterized the PCR. Profiled with immunoSEQ multiplex PCR; TCRdb holds only in-frame clones, not every one. This table holds about 55,000 clones, roughly 85% found once. The specimen was PBMCs. All receptors come from a young man in good health and CMV-seronegative.

The count of this clone is one. V and J are TRBV10-3 and TRBJ2-7, with 10 positions matching TRBD1. CDR1 and CDR2 (germline): ENHRY, SYGVKD. V lost 0 bases and J lost 3; bases outside the gene matches: 8. There are 17 residues in the CDR3. The CDR3 nucleotides are TGTGCCATCAGTGAGTCCATCGGGACAGGGGCTTACTACGAGCAGTACTTC. Protein: CAISESIGTGAYYEQYF.

This clone was recorded once. J is TRBJ2-3 and V is TRBV5-1, with D unresolved. The CDR3 loop spans 14 amino acids. Trimming cost V 4 bases and J 5 bases, with 14 bases left between them. Germline V lookup: CDR1 SGHRS, CDR2 YFSETQ. CDR3 sequence (DNA): TGCGCCAGCAGCCGGGTATGGGTAGGAGATACGCAGTATTTT. It translates to CASSRVWVGDTQYF.

The chain links TRBV28 to TRBJ1-2; TRBD1 agrees at 9 bases. V was clipped by 5 bases and J by 3 bases; unmatched bases: 7. This CDR3 contains 15 residues. Germline V gene data show CDR1 as MDHEN and CDR2 as SYDVKM. The CDR3, as DNA: TGTGCCAGCAGTCATAGGGACAGGGCGGACTATGGCTACACCTTC. This gives the protein CASSHRDRADYGYTF.

V gene TRBV25-1 combines with J gene TRBJ2-1; 10 bases match TRBD1. Germline loops: CDR1 MGHDK, CDR2 SYGVNS. The CDR3 has 17 amino acids. Trimming took 6 bases from V and 3 from J; bases not matched to a gene: 11. The CDR3 here is CASSAMNRDRGYNEQFF. The CDR3 coding sequence is TGTGCCAGCAGCGCAATGAACCGGGACAGGGGCTACAATGAGCAGTTCTTC.